The present T cell receptor beta chain was sequenced within a study of control samples from healthy donors and cancer patients. Assay used: immunoSEQ multiplex PCR; TCRdb lists only in-frame clones, some missing. This table has some 410,000 clones, over 75% appearing once. This CDR3 has 15 residues. Germline CDR1 reads SGHTA; CDR2 reads FQGNSA. With V trimmed by 1 base and J by 4 bases, 4 bases remained unmatched. This TCR came from a man aged 35 to 55 with head and neck cancer. The chain joins TRBV7-2 to TRBJ2-1, with TRBD1 matching over 7 bases. The specimen sequenced was PBMCs. The CDR3 spells CASSLEGASYNEQFF. Here the CDR3 DNA reads TGTGCCAGCAGCTTAGAGGGGGCGTCATACAATGAGCAGTTCTTC.